Presented here are 17 T cell receptor beta chains from one specimen sequenced in a study of blood T cell repertoires in COVID-19. Sequencing used immunoSEQ multiplex PCR; TCRdb keeps in-frame clones, though not all of them. The table lists hundreds of thousands of clones, more than 70% of them singletons, with 6% to 8.5% in the top ten. The sample taken for sequencing was peripheral blood. The receptor set was obtained from a woman in her sixties or seventies with COVID-19, enrolled during active disease.

The gene calls are TRBV28 and TRBJ1-4, with D unclear. The CDR3 has 14 residues. CDR1 and CDR2 from the germline V gene are MDHEN and SYDVKM. The V and J ends lost 4 bases and 3 bases respectively, with 9 bases between them. Here the CDR3 DNA reads TGTGCCAGCAGTTGGACTGTCCCTAATGAAAAACTGTTTTTT. Encoded protein: CASSWTVPNEKLFF.

The rearrangement uses TRBV9 and TRBJ2-7; maybe TRBD1 (7 bases). Trimming left V 0 bases short and J 7 bases short, with 17 bases between. Looked up from germline, CDR1 is SGDLS and CDR2 is YYNGEE. CDR3 length: 15 amino acids. CDR3: CASSVAEGAGREQYF. The CDR3 coding sequence is TGTGCCAGCAGCGTAGCTGAGGGGGCGGGAAGGGAGCAGTACTTC.

The chain links TRBV7-9 to TRBJ1-6; no clear D. The CDR3 is 14 amino acids. V was cut by 5 bases and J by 6 bases, with 11 bases left in between. In germline, CDR1 is SEHNR, CDR2 FQNEAQ (reference sequence). CDR3 DNA: TGTGCCAGCAGCCTCAGGTTATTTAATTCACCCCTCCACTTT. This codes for CASSLRLFNSPLHF.

CDR3 bases: TGTGCCAGCAGCGTAGAAATGCAGGCTGACACTGAAGCTTTCTTT. Its translation: CASSVEMQADTEAFF. The chain carries TRBV9 and TRBJ1-1; D is uncertain. V lost 0 bases and J lost 3, with 12 bases in between. The CDR3 has 15 residues. In germline, CDR1 is SGDLS, CDR2 YYNGEE.

The chain joins TRBV2 to TRBJ2-5, with D maybe TRBD1 (5 bases). Germline CDR1 reads SNHLY; CDR2 reads FYNNEI. The ends were cut back, 4 bases at V and 4 bases at J, with 13 bases in the middle. CDR3 size: 14 residues. DNA for the CDR3: TGTGCCAGCAGTGTTGGGGCCCGTGGAGAGACCCAGTACTTC. Translating gives CASSVGARGETQYF.

The chain employs TRBV7-2 and TRBJ1-1; 7 bases align to TRBD1. Germline lookup yields CDR1 SGHTA and CDR2 FQGNSA. There are 15 residues in the CDR3. The V segment lost 5 bases and the J segment 1 base; nucleotides outside the gene matches: 7. CDR3 sequence (DNA): TGTGCCAGCAGCCACGCGGACAGGACGAACACTGAAGCTTTCTTT. It translates to CASSHADRTNTEAFF. Based on the CDR3 plus reference TRBV7-2 and TRBJ1-1, the full variable domain is GAGVSQSPSNKVTEKGKDVELRCDPISGHTALYWYRQSLGQGLEFLIYFQGNSAPDKSGLPSDRFSAERTGGSVSTLTIQRTQQEDSAVYLCASSHADRTNTEAFFGQGTRLTVV.

The chain combines TRBV9 with TRBJ1-3; D call uncertain. There are 15 residues in the CDR3. Germline lookup yields CDR1 SGDLS and CDR2 YYNGEE. The V end was cut by 4 bases, the J end by 7 bases, with 18 bases between. The CDR3, as DNA: TGTGCCAGCAGCCCGAGCCCCGCCGATCTGAACACCATATATTTT. Encoded protein: CASSPSPADLNTIYF.

The rearrangement joins TRBV4-3 to TRBJ2-3, with TRBD2 identical over 16 bases. V lost 0 bases, J lost 4 bases, and 10 bases stayed unmatched. Germline V gene sequence: CDR1 LGHNA, CDR2 YSLEER. The CDR3 is made up of 20 amino acids. CDR3 sequence (DNA): TGCGCCAGCAGCCAAGAAAGGGGACTAGCGGGGGGGAGTCGGGCAGATACGCAGTATTTT. This codes for CASSQERGLAGGSRADTQYF.

This clone was detected once. The chain joins TRBV2 to TRBJ2-5; 9 bases line up with TRBD2. Unmatched junction bases numbered 4, after V lost 6 bases and J lost 2 bases. Germline V gene sequence: CDR1 SNHLY, CDR2 FYNNEI. This CDR3 is built from 14 residues. For the CDR3, the DNA is TGTGCCAGCAGGCGACTAGCGGTACAAGAGACCCAGTACTTC. Its translation: CASRRLAVQETQYF.

J is TRBJ2-3 and V is TRBV5-6, with a weak D call TRBD1 (5 bases). Trimming took 1 base from V and 3 from J, leaving 9 bases between them. This CDR3 has 14 residues. Germline V gene sequence: CDR1 SGHDT, CDR2 YYEEEE. The CDR3 DNA sequence: TGTGCCAGCAGCTTGCCGTCAGGGACAGATACGCAGTATTTT. It is translated as CASSLPSGTDTQYF.

The gene calls are TRBV5-8 and TRBJ2-1; 7 bases are shared with TRBD1. Germline-derived CDR1 and CDR2 are SGHTS and YDEGEE. Germline trimming cut 0 bases from V and 4 bases from J; bases unmatched to any gene: 4. This CDR3 region has 15 residues. The CDR3 sequence: CASSLATGDYNEQFF. The CDR3 DNA reads as TGTGCCAGCAGCTTGGCTACAGGGGATTACAATGAGCAGTTCTTC.

This sequence joins TRBV7-9 and TRBJ1-5, with D possibly being TRBD1 (6 bases). Germline V CDR1 and CDR2: SEHNR, FQNEAQ (reference sequence). This CDR3 is built from 13 residues. Trimming pared 10 bases from V and 4 bases from J, leaving 14 bases between. The CDR3 DNA is TGTGCCACCGAAGGACAGATTAATCAGCCCCAGCATTTT. Translated: CATEGQINQPQHF.

V gene TRBV7-2 combines with J gene TRBJ1-2, with D possibly TRBD1 on 6 matching bases. V lost 2 bases to trimming and J lost 6 bases, with 13 bases between them. CDR1 and CDR2 (germline): SGHTA, FQGNSA. CDR3 length equals 14 residues. CDR3 DNA sequence: TGTGCCAGCAGCTTAATTCAGGGGCGCAATGGCTACACCTTC. Its translation is CASSLIQGRNGYTF.

J is TRBJ1-6 and V is TRBV10-2, with 10 bases aligning to TRBD1. The CDR3 extends over 16 amino acids. Germline V gene data show CDR1 as WSHSY and CDR2 as SAAADI. After removal of 11 bases from V and 7 bases from J, the junction contained 14 bases not matched to a gene. DNA of the CDR3: TGCGCCCCCTGTGGACAGGGGGAAATTGAAAATTCACCCCTCCACTTT. Its translation is CAPCGQGEIENSPLHF.

The rearrangement joins TRBV10-1 to TRBJ2-2; the match to TRBD1 covers 7 bases. This CDR3 comprises 15 residues. Germline V gene lookup returns CDR1 WNHNN and CDR2 SYGVQD (reference sequence). The junction had 4 bases not matched to a gene; V was cut back by 6 bases and J by 0 bases. As DNA, the CDR3 is TGCGCCAGCAGCGCCGGGACAGCGAACACCGGGGAGCTGTTTTTT. This translates into CASSAGTANTGELFF.

This clone appeared a single time. The V and J genes are TRBV19 and TRBJ2-6; D uncertain. The CDR3 consists of 14 residues. Trimming took off 6 bases at V and 2 bases at J, with 8 bases between the two ends. Germline values: CDR1 LNHDA, CDR2 SQIVND (reference sequence). The CDR3 reads CASRNRAGANVLTF. The CDR3 DNA follows: TGTGCCAGTAGGAACAGAGCTGGGGCCAACGTCCTGACTTTC.

The rearrangement links TRBV9 to TRBJ2-3, with TRBD1 identical over 7 bases. Germline V gives CDR1 SGDLS, CDR2 YYNGEE. The CDR3 sequence is 14 residues long. After removal of 4 bases from V and 5 bases from J, the junction contained 7 bases not matched to a gene. CDR3 sequence (DNA): TGTGCCAGCAGCCCCTCGTCAGGGGGAGATACGCAGTATTTT. It codes for CASSPSSGGDTQYF. Full variable domain (missing parts from reference TRBV9 and TRBJ2-3): DSGVTQTPKHLITATGQRVTLRCSPRSGDLSVYWYQQSLDQGLQFLIQYYNGEERAKGNILERFSAQQFPDLHSELNLSSLELGDSALYFCASSPSSGGDTQYFGPGTRLTVL.